A selection of T cell receptor beta chains follows, all from one sample in a study of beta chain features in type 1 diabetes. Sequencing used immunoSEQ multiplex PCR; TCRdb keeps in-frame clones, though not all of them. Of about 470,000 clones listed, approximately 30% are singletons. What was sequenced was naive CD4+ T cells from blood. These receptors were collected from a man between 18 and 29 years old in good health. Each CDR3 is given with its conserved first and last residue.

CDR3: CAWRLAGGSEQYF; J: TRBJ2-7; V: TRBV30
CDR3: CASSLAGAPYNEQFF; J: TRBJ2-1; V: TRBV25-1
CDR3: CASSLAIWGNEQYF; J: TRBJ2-7; V: TRBV7-9
CDR3: CASSVAGVGYTF; J: TRBJ1-2; V: TRBV9
CDR3: CAWSVRGVQETQYF; J: TRBJ2-5; V: TRBV30
CDR3: CAISRLAGGPGETQYF; J: TRBJ2-5; V: TRBV10-3
CDR3: CATSRVPGTFAFF; J: TRBJ2-1; V: TRBV15
CDR3: CATSRKYTLPRETQYF; J: TRBJ2-5; V: TRBV15
CDR3: CASSEVAGGAEQYF; J: TRBJ2-7; V: TRBV5-1
CDR3: CSVKLAGVRETQYF; J: TRBJ2-5; V: TRBV29-1
CDR3: CASSEYLKAFF; J: TRBJ1-1; V: TRBV2
CDR3: CAWMRATVYGYTF; J: TRBJ1-2; V: TRBV30
CDR3: CASSPATWETQYF; J: TRBJ2-5; V: TRBV28
CDR3: CASNPAQREGEQFF; J: TRBJ2-1; V: TRBV7-9
CDR3: CATSPQGVSEKLFF; J: TRBJ1-4; V: TRBV15
CDR3: CASSLLAGSSYEQYF; J: TRBJ2-7; V: TRBV28
CDR3: CASSRQGVGYTF; J: TRBJ1-2; V: TRBV25-1
CDR3: CASSPHLDTYEQYF; J: TRBJ2-7; V: TRBV7-9
CDR3: CAIMDTGGPSGIISYNEQFF; J: TRBJ2-1; V: TRBV10-3
CDR3: CAWSRVGVYNQPQHF; J: TRBJ1-5; V: TRBV30
CDR3: CASSLQRVPSYEQYF; J: TRBJ2-7; V: TRBV7-3
CDR3: CASSPSGLAEYTDTQYF; J: TRBJ2-3; V: TRBV4-3
CDR3: CASSQLAQSSYEQYF; J: TRBJ2-7; V: TRBV14
CDR3: CASRGLAGAGDTQYF; J: TRBJ2-3; V: TRBV6-1
CDR3: CASSPEGPSYEQYF; J: TRBJ2-7; V: TRBV5-1
CDR3: CASSLIGRGYEQYF; J: TRBJ2-7; V: TRBV7-9
CDR3: CAWSSTGSRNTEAFF; J: TRBJ1-1; V: TRBV30
CDR3: CAWRHSSYEQYF; J: TRBJ2-7; V: TRBV30
CDR3: CASSLLIGENEQFF; J: TRBJ2-1; V: TRBV5-1
CDR3: CASSFRLSQETQYF; J: TRBJ2-5; V: TRBV7-2
CDR3: CASSLWPGTGSWNEQFF; J: TRBJ2-1; V: TRBV7-9
CDR3: CASSPNQGHQPQHF; J: TRBJ1-5; V: TRBV4-1
CDR3: CAWSVGALLGAQYF; J: TRBJ2-3; V: TRBV30
CDR3: CASSLDGYRGYTF; J: TRBJ1-2; V: TRBV5-6
CDR3: CAWTPGPPRYGYTF; J: TRBJ1-2; V: TRBV30
CDR3: CASSAAGTAQETQYF; J: TRBJ2-5; V: TRBV5-4
CDR3: CASRDSLSMNTEAFF; J: TRBJ1-1; V: TRBV7-6
CDR3: CASSLDLLYNEQFF; J: TRBJ2-1; V: TRBV5-6
CDR3: CASSAAGSGANVLTF; J: TRBJ2-6; V: TRBV5-6
CDR3: CASSLGVGREGRSDTQYF; J: TRBJ2-3; V: TRBV5-4
CDR3: CASSGVRRQGIYYNEQFF; J: TRBJ2-1; V: TRBV25-1
CDR3: CASSPGTIHGYTF; J: TRBJ1-2; V: TRBV5-6
CDR3: CASSHRLPGTSGYNEQFF; J: TRBJ2-1; V: TRBV4-1
CDR3: CASSRERDGYNEQFF; J: TRBJ2-1; V: TRBV4-3
CDR3: CASSVDQGTGELFF; J: TRBJ2-2; V: TRBV9